This T cell receptor (beta chain) was found in a study of patients and donors after allogeneic stem cell transplantation. Each CDR3 protein is one row after TCRdb ran MiXCR on the RT-PCR reads. The repertoire holds more than 850,000 distinct CDR3 sequences, with more than 15% as singletons. Per germline, CDR1 SGDLS and CDR2 YYNGEE. The CDR3 has 15 residues. Trimming took 0 bases from V and 2 from J, leaving 12 bases between them. The sample holds one count of this clonotype. This receptor was identified in a human donor who was either an allogeneic HSCT recipient or a stem cell or donor lymphocyte infusion donor (not recorded which). It is not recorded whose cells these are; they may come from a transplant donor. The sample comprised blood, either unsorted or a sorted T cell fraction (not recorded which). This chain links TRBV9 with TRBJ2-7, with D hard to call. The CDR3 bases are TGTGCCAGCAGCGTAGAGGGTAGCTATCCCTACGAGCAGTACTTC. Encoded protein: CASSVEGSYPYEQYF.